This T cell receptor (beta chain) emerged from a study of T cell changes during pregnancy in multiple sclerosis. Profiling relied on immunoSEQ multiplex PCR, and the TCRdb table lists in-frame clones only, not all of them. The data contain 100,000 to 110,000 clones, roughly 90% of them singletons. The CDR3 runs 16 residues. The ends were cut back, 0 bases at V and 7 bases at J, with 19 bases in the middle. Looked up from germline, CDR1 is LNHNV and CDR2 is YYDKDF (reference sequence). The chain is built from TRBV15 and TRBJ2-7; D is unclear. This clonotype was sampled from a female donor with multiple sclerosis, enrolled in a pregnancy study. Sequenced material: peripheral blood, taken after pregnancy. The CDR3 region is CATSREPLASPGEQYF. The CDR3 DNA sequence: TGTGCCACCAGCAGAGAGCCTCTGGCTTCGCCAGGAGAGCAGTACTTC.